A single T cell receptor beta chain is shown here with its context. Its matching antigen is unknown. This sample was taken from a study of T-cell reconstitution after alpha-beta-depleted transplantation in children. Whole-study findings and limits: Some patients owed their high day-60 TCRbeta diversity to surviving recipient T cells and thymic progenitors. Reportedly, only several hundred clones from non-depleted graft cells drove alpha-beta T-cell counts at about two months.

V was clipped by 4 bases and J by 5 bases; unmatched bases: 10. The CDR3 loop spans 15 amino acids. Germline V lookup: CDR1 LGHNA, CDR2 YNFKEQ. This sample's TCRbeta library carried unique molecular identifier barcodes. TCRdb ran MiXCR on the PCR reads and lists one entry per CDR3 protein. The table lists approximately 220,000 distinct CDR3 sequences, roughly a sixth of them singletons, with around two fifths in the top ten. The source is a male patient aged 2-9 years who had a stem cell transplant for acute lymphoblastic leukemia, so the T cells may come from the graft donor. Material: PBMCs, mostly from graft donor cells, obtained 360 days after TCRalphabeta/CD19-depleted stem cell transplant. This chain uses TRBV4-2 with TRBJ2-7; 8 bases agree with TRBD1. CDR3 in DNA: TGTGCCAGCAGCCTCCTGGTGACAGGGGTCCACGAGCAGTACTTC. It yields the protein CASSLLVTGVHEQYF.